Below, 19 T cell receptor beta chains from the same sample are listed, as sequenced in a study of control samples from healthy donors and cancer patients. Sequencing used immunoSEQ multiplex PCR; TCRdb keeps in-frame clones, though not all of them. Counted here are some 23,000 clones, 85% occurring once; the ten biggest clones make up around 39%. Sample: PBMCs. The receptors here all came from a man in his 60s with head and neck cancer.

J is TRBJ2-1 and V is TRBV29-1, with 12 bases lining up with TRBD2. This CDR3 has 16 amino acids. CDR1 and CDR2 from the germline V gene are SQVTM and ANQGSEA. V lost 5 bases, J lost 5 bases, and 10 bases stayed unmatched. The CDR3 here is CSVLGLAGLADNEQFF. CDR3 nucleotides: TGCAGCGTTTTAGGACTAGCGGGGCTGGCCGACAATGAGCAGTTCTTC.

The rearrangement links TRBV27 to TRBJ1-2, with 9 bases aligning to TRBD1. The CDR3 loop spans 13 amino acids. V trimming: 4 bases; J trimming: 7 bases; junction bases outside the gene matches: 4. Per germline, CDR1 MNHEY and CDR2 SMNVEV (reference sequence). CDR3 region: CASSYTGGLGYTF. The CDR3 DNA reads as TGTGCCAGCAGTTATACAGGGGGCCTTGGCTACACCTTC.

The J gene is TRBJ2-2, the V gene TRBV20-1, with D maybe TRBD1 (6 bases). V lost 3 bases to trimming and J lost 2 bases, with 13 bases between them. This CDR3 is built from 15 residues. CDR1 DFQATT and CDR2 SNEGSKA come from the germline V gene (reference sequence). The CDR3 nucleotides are TGCAGTGCTAGTAGCCGGGGACAAAACACCGGGGAGCTGTTTTTT. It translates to CSASSRGQNTGELFF.

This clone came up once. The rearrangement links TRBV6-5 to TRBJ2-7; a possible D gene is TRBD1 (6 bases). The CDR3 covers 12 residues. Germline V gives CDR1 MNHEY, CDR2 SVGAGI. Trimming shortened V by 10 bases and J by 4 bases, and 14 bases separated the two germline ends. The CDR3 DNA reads TGTGCCACCGAGCTCGGACAGTACGAGCAGTACGTC. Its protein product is CATELGQYEQYV.

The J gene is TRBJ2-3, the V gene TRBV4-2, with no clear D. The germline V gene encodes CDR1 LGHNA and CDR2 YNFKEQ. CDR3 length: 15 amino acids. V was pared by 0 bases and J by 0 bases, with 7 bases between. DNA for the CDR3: TGTGCCAGCAGCCAAGATCACACTAGCACAGATACGCAGTATTTT. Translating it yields CASSQDHTSTDTQYF.

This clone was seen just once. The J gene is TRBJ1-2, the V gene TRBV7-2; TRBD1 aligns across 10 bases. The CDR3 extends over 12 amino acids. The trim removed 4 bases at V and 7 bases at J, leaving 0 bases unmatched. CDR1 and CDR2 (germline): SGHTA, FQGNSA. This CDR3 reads CASSWTGGGYTF. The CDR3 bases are TGTGCCAGCAGCTGGACAGGGGGTGGCTACACCTTC.

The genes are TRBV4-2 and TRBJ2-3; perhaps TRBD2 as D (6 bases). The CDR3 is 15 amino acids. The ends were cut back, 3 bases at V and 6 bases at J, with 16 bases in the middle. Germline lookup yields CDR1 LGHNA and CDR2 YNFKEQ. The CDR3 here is CASSQGERVLDTQYF. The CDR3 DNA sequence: TGTGCCAGCAGCCAGGGAGAGCGGGTCCTCGATACGCAGTATTTT.

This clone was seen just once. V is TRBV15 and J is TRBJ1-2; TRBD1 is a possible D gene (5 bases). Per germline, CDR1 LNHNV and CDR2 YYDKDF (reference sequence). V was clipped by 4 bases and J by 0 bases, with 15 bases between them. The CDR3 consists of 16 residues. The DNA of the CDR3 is TGTGCCACCAGCACAGGCTGGGGGGATTCTAACTATGGCTACACCTTC. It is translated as CATSTGWGDSNYGYTF.

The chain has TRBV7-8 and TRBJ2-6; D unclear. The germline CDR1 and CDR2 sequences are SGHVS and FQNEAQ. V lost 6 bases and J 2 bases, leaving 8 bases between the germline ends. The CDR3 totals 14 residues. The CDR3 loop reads CASRETAGANVLTF. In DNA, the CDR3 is TGTGCCAGCAGGGAAACGGCTGGGGCCAACGTCCTGACTTTC.

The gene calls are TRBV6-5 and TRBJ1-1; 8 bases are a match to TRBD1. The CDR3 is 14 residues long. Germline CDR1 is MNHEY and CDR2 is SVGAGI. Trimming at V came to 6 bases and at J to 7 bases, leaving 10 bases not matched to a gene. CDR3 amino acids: CASSNRGTAVEAFF. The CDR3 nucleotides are TGTGCCAGCAGCAACAGGGGGACCGCGGTTGAAGCTTTCTTT.

The CDR3 loop reads CASSAVQGSTQHF. The CDR3 DNA reads as TGTGCCAGCAGCGCAGTACAGGGGTCAACCCAGCATTTT. The V and J genes are TRBV9 and TRBJ1-5, with 7 bases fitting TRBD1. V was pared by 3 bases and J by 11 bases, with 8 bases of the junction left unmatched. CDR1 is SGDLS and CDR2 is YYNGEE in the germline V gene. The CDR3 loop spans 13 amino acids.

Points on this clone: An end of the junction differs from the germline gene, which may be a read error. The CDR3 region is CASSSDREVQETQYF. The CDR3 DNA follows: TGTGCTAGCAGCTCGGACAGGGAGGTCCAAGAGACCCAGTACTTC. The chain recombines TRBV7-7 with TRBJ2-5; 8 bases fit TRBD1. The CDR3 contains 15 residues. Per germline, CDR1 SSHAT and CDR2 FNYEAQ (reference sequence).

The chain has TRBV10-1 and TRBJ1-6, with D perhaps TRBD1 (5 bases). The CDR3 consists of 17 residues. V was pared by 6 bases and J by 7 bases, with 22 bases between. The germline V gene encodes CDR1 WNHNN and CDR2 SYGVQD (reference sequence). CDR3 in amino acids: CASRAIIRGVWNSPLHF. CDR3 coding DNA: TGCGCCAGCAGGGCGATAATCCGAGGGGTATGGAATTCACCCCTCCACTTT.

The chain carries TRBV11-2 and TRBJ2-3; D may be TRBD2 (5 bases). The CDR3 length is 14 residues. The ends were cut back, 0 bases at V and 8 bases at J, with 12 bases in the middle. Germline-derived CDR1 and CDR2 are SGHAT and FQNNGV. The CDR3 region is CASSLEPEAGTQYF. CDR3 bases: TGTGCCAGCAGCTTAGAACCTGAGGCGGGTACGCAGTATTTT.

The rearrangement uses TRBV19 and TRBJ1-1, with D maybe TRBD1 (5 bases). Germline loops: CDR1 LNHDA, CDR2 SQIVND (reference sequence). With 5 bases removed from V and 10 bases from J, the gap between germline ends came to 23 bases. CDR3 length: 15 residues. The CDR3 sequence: CASSSPRTGDLRAFF. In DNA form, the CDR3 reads TGTGCCAGTAGTTCACCCCGGACGGGGGACTTGAGAGCTTTCTTT.

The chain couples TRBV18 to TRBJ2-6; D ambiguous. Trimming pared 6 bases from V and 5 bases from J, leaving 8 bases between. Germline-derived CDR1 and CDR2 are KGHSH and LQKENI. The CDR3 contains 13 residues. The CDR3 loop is CASSSNWANVLTF. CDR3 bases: TGTGCCAGCTCGTCCAACTGGGCCAACGTCCTGACTTTC.

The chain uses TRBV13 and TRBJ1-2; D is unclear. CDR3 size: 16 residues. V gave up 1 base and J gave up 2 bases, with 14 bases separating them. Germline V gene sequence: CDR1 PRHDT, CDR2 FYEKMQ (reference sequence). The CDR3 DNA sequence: TGTGCCAGCAGCTTAGTGGCCTGGAGGAACAACTATGGCTACACCTTC. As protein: CASSLVAWRNNYGYTF.

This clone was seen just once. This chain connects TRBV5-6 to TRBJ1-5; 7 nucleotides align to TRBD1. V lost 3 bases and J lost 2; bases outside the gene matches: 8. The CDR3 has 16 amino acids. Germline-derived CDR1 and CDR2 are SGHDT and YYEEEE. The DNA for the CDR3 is TGTGCCAGCAGCTCCCTCGGACAGGCGGGCAATCAGCCCCAGCATTTT. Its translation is CASSSLGQAGNQPQHF. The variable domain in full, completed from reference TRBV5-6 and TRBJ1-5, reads DAGVTQSPTHLIKTRGQQVTLRCSPKSGHDTVSWYQQALGQGPQFIFQYYEEEERQRGNFPDRFSGHQFPNYSSELNVNALLLGDSALYLCASSSLGQAGNQPQHFGDGTRLSIL.

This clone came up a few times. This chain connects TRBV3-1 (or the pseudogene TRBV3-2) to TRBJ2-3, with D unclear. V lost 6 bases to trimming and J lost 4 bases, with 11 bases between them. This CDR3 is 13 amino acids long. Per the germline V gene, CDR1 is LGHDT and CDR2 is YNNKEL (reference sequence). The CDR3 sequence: CASRDIASDTQYF. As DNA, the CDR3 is TGTGCCAGCAGAGACATAGCCTCAGATACGCAGTATTTT.